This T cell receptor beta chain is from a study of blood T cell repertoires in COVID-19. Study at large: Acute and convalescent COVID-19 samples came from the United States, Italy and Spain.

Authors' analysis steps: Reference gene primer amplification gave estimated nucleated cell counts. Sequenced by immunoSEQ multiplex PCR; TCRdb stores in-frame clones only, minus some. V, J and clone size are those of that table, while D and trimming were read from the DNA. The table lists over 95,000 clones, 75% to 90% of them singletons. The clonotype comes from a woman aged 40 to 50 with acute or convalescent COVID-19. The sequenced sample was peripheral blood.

The CDR3 sequence is CASGNTGGNGYTF. Written as DNA, the CDR3 is TGCGCCAGCGGAAATACGGGGGGCAATGGCTACACCTTC. V usage is TRBV5-1 and J usage is TRBJ1-2, with D possibly matching TRBD1 (6 bases). Germline V gives CDR1 SGHRS, CDR2 YFSETQ. The CDR3 runs 13 residues. The ends were cut back, 7 bases at V and 6 bases at J, with 16 bases in the middle.